Listed here are 4 T cell receptor beta chains from one sample, sequenced in a study of cytomegalovirus exposure and HLA in healthy donors. PCR primers comprised 60 Vbeta and 13 Jbeta primers. Method: immunoSEQ multiplex PCR; TCRdb's copy keeps in-frame clones and lacks some. Among roughly 92,000 clones listed, roughly three quarters were seen once. The specimen sequenced was PBMCs. The source of these receptors is a woman aged 45-65 years in good health and CMV-seropositive.

This clone was observed a single time. The V gene is TRBV5-1, the J gene TRBJ1-1, with a tentative D call TRBD1 (5 bases). Germline lookup yields CDR1 SGHRS and CDR2 YFSETQ. This CDR3 region has 14 residues. V was clipped by 0 bases and J by 5 bases, with 11 bases between them. Here the CDR3 reads CASSLVQGGTEAFF. CDR3 bases: TGCGCCAGCAGCTTGGTTCAGGGAGGGACTGAAGCTTTCTTT. Variable domain in full (rest from reference TRBV5-1 and TRBJ1-1): KAGVTQTPRYLIKTRGQQVTLSCSPISGHRSVSWYQQTPGQGLQFLFEYFSETQRNKGNFPGRFSGRQFSNSRSEMNVSTLELGDSALYLCASSLVQGGTEAFFGQGTRLTVV.

The CDR3 DNA follows: TGCAGCGTTGGGCTTCAACAAGAGAACACTGAAGCTTTCTTT. Translating it yields CSVGLQQENTEAFF. This chain uses TRBV29-1 with TRBJ1-1, with D unresolved. The germline V gene has CDR1 SQVTM and CDR2 ANQGSEA. V dropped 4 bases and J dropped 1 base, with 13 bases sitting between them. The CDR3 covers 14 residues.

This clone was seen a handful of times. The chain joins TRBV27 to TRBJ1-1; 8 bases fit TRBD1. Germline assignment: CDR1 MNHEY and CDR2 SMNVEV (reference sequence). With V trimmed by 2 bases and J by 7 bases, 9 bases remained unmatched. This CDR3 has 15 residues. The chain's CDR3 is CASSLGGTGLFEAFF. CDR3 coding DNA: TGTGCCAGCAGTTTAGGGGGGACAGGTCTTTTTGAAGCTTTCTTT.

In its sample, this clone was seen a few times. This chain links TRBV11-3 with TRBJ2-1; weak D call: TRBD2 (5 bases). Trimming removed 5 bases from V and 0 bases from J, with 11 bases in between. The CDR3 length is 15 residues. Germline V lookup: CDR1 SGHNT, CDR2 YENEEA. The CDR3 DNA reads as TGTGCCAGCAGCCTTCGGGGAAGCTCCTACAATGAGCAGTTCTTC. Encoded protein: CASSLRGSSYNEQFF. The variable domain in full, completed from reference TRBV11-3 and TRBJ2-1, reads EAGVVQSPRYKIIEKKQPVAFWCNPISGHNTLYWYLQNLGQGPELLIRYENEEAVDDSQLPKDRFSAERLKGVDSTLKIQPAELGDSAVYLCASSLRGSSYNEQFFGPGTRLTVL.